This entry is about one TCR beta chain. This entry comes from a study of OX40 agonist ivuxolimab in advanced cancers. TCRdb keeps only in-frame clones here, not all; method: immunoSEQ multiplex PCR. The profile shows around 100,000 clones, nearly 90% of them singletons. Germline CDR1 and CDR2: MNHEY and SMNVEV (reference sequence). The CDR3 contains 15 residues. The chain combines TRBV27 with TRBJ2-5, with D unresolved. The J call may be in error: the DNA end matches TRBJ2-7 better. This clonotype was obtained from an adult with an advanced solid tumor such as melanoma, head and neck, liver or kidney cancer. Sequenced here: CD4+ or CD8+ T cells sorted from blood, sampled in a trial of the OX40 agonist ivuxolimab. In DNA form, the CDR3 reads TGTGCCAGCAGTTTATCGGGGTCCCGCTCCTACGAGCAGTACTTC. This codes for CASSLSGSRSYEQYF.